These T cell receptor beta chains were read from a single sample in a study of blood T cell repertoires in COVID-19. This table comes from immunoSEQ multiplex PCR, and its TCRdb copy is limited to in-frame clones, with some not included. Here the sample spans 50,000 to 60,000 clones, about nine tenths being singletons. The sequenced material came from peripheral blood. These receptors were collected from a middle-aged man with acute or convalescent COVID-19. Both conserved end residues are part of each CDR3. The D gene is left open where the match is weak. A clone size is listed for some rows: how often the clone was seen (once, few, many), or a class if it is expanded.

d_gene	abundance	v_gene	j_gene	CDR3nt	CDR3aa
-	-	TRBV5-4	TRBJ2-7	TGTGCCAGCAGCTTGGGGGCGGGATCGGGGTACTTC	CASSLGAGSGYF
-	-	TRBV19	TRBJ1-4	TGTGCCAGTAGCAGTAAGGGAGTTAATGAAAAACTGTTTTTT	CASSSKGVNEKLFF
TRBD1	-	TRBV5-8	TRBJ1-2	TGTGCCAGCAGCCCAGACAGGGGGCGTGGCTACACCTTC	CASSPDRGRGYTF
TRBD1	once	TRBV6-5	TRBJ2-7	TGTGCCAGCAAACCTACCGGGACAGAAGCCTACGAGCAGTACTTC	CASKPTGTEAYEQYF
-	-	TRBV30	TRBJ1-3	TGTGCCCTGGGGAGCGGGAGCTCTGGAAACACCATATATTTT	CALGSGSSGNTIYF
TRBD1	-	TRBV29-1	TRBJ2-7	TGCAGCGTTGCTCGGGACAGGGGGGACGAGCAGTACTTC	CSVARDRGDEQYF
-	-	TRBV6-5	TRBJ2-4	TGTGCCAGTAGGAGAGGTCCCTCCCAAAACATTCAGTACTTC	CASRRGPSQNIQYF
-	-	TRBV5-5	TRBJ1-2	TGTGCCAGCAGCTTTAGTGGGCACCCCGCTAACTATGGCTACACCTTC	CASSFSGHPANYGYTF
TRBD2	-	TRBV29-1	TRBJ2-1	TGCAGCGTTCCGACTAGCGGGAGACATAATGAGCAGTTCTTC	CSVPTSGRHNEQFF
-	-	TRBV30	TRBJ1-1	TGTGCCTGGGGGCAGGGGACTGAAGCTTTCTTT	CAWGQGTEAFF
-	-	TRBV10-3	TRBJ1-5	TGTGCCATCAGTGAATACACTAGCAATCAGCCCCAGCATTTT	CAISEYTSNQPQHF
TRBD2	-	TRBV19	TRBJ2-7	TGTGCCAGTAGGAGGACTAGCGGGAGTCGAAACGAGCAGTACTTC	CASRRTSGSRNEQYF
TRBD2	once	TRBV5-1	TRBJ2-1	TGCGCCAGCAGCTTAGGGAGGCTAGCGGGTGGCTCCTACAATGAGCAGTTCTTC	CASSLGRLAGGSYNEQFF
TRBD1	-	TRBV29-1	TRBJ2-7	TGCAGCGTTGAAACGGGACAGTCTCGGTACGAGCAGTACTTC	CSVETGQSRYEQYF
-	-	TRBV24-1	TRBJ1-2	TGTGCCACCACCCCGAAGGGGAAAAACTATGGCTACACCTTC	CATTPKGKNYGYTF
TRBD1	once	TRBV30	TRBJ1-4	TGTGCCTGGAGCGCAGGGGGCGTTACATATAATGAAAAACTGTTTTTT	CAWSAGGVTYNEKLFF
TRBD2	few	TRBV6-5	TRBJ2-7	TGTGCCAGCAGTTTCCTAGCGGGAGAGGCCTACGAGCAGTACTTC	CASSFLAGEAYEQYF
TRBD1	-	TRBV6-5	TRBJ1-1	TGTGCCAGCAGTTACGACAGGGGAGATGAAGCTTTCTTT	CASSYDRGDEAFF
-	-	TRBV9	TRBJ2-1	TGTGCCAGCAGCGTAGATCCTTCCTACAATGAGCAGTTCTTC	CASSVDPSYNEQFF
-	-	TRBV25-1	TRBJ2-1	TGTGCCAGCAGTGAGAACAGGGCTTCTTACAATGAGCAGTTCTTC	CASSENRASYNEQFF
-	-	TRBV11-2	TRBJ2-1	TGTGCCAGCAGCTCAGAACTAGATTCTTTGAATGAGCAGTTCTTC	CASSSELDSLNEQFF
TRBD1	-	TRBV7-9	TRBJ1-6	TGTGCCAGCAGCCTAGGACAGGGGACATCACCCCTCCACTTT	CASSLGQGTSPLHF
-	-	TRBV15	TRBJ2-7	TGTGCCACCAGCAGCATGACGGGGACGCGGGGCGAGCAGTACTTC	CATSSMTGTRGEQYF
TRBD2	-	TRBV19	TRBJ2-3	TGTGCCAGTAACGGACTAGCGGGAGGAGATACGCAGTATTTT	CASNGLAGGDTQYF
-	-	TRBV2	TRBJ1-5	TGTGCCAGCAGCGAACCGGGACACAGCAATCAGCCCCAGCATTTT	CASSEPGHSNQPQHF
TRBD2	-	TRBV7-6	TRBJ2-7	TGTGCCAGCAGCTCCCGGCCGGGACTAGCGGGATTCTCCGAGCAGTACTTC	CASSSRPGLAGFSEQYF
TRBD1	-	TRBV7-2	TRBJ1-1	TGTGCCAGCAGCTTAACCCCGGGACAGGGGGCCACTGAAGCTTTCTTT	CASSLTPGQGATEAFF
TRBD1	-	TRBV19	TRBJ1-5	TGTGCCAGTAACAACGACCCCGAACTGGGTCAGGGGGCCCTTAGCAATCAGCCCCAGCATTTT	CASNNDPELGQGALSNQPQHF
TRBD2	-	TRBV11-2	TRBJ2-1	TGTGCCAGCCGTCTAGCGGGAGTTGGGAATGAGCAGTTCTTC	CASRLAGVGNEQFF
TRBD2	-	TRBV4-1	TRBJ2-3	TGCGCCAGCAGCCTCGGACTAGCGGGCACAGATACGCAGTATTTT	CASSLGLAGTDTQYF
TRBD1	-	TRBV6-6	TRBJ1-5	TGTGCCAGCATGGGACAGGGAGTTCGTGGGCCCCAGCATTTT	CASMGQGVRGPQHF
-	-	TRBV6-6	TRBJ1-2	TGTGCCAGCAGTTACTCGGAGGGGCGCTATGGCTACACCTTC	CASSYSEGRYGYTF
-	-	TRBV19	TRBJ2-7	TGTGCCAGTAGTATAGACAGCGGAGGGTTCTCCTACGAGCAGTACTTC	CASSIDSGGFSYEQYF
-	-	TRBV15	TRBJ1-2	TGTGCCACCAGCCGCGAAGCGGGAGGCTACACCTTC	CATSREAGGYTF
-	-	TRBV30	TRBJ1-5	TGTGCCTGGAGTTCGGAGGGGTTGAATCAGCCCCAGCATTTT	CAWSSEGLNQPQHF
TRBD1	-	TRBV9	TRBJ2-7	TGTGCCAGCAGCGTAAACCAGGGGGCTTACGAGCAGTACTTC	CASSVNQGAYEQYF
-	-	TRBV9	TRBJ1-2	TGTGCCAGCAGCGCGACAAACTATGGCTACACCTTC	CASSATNYGYTF
-	-	TRBV18	TRBJ2-3	TGTGCCAGCTCATCGCGACACATTACCCTCACAGATACGCAGTATTTT	CASSSRHITLTDTQYF
TRBD1	-	TRBV14	TRBJ1-1	TGTGCCAGCAGCCAAGTAGGGACAGGCGTTGAAGCTTTCTTT	CASSQVGTGVEAFF
TRBD1	-	TRBV24-1	TRBJ1-2	TGTGCCACCAGTGAAACAGGGGCGGGCTACACCTTC	CATSETGAGYTF
-	-	TRBV4-3	TRBJ2-7	TGCGCCAGCAGCCAAGTGGTTGGAGCCTACGAGCAGTACTTC	CASSQVVGAYEQYF